The present T cell receptor beta chain was sequenced within a study of blood T cell repertoires in COVID-19 (dated by TCRdb to 2020 to 2022). For the wider study: Recovered participants in ImmuneRACE Cohort 3 were defined as having two consecutive negative NP/OP PCR tests, clearance from a healthcare professional, or resolution of symptoms. Samples covering the acute and convalescent phases of COVID-19 were provided by collaborators in the United States, Italy and Spain. The prospective study material was composed of cDNA or gDNA derived from T cells, B-cell-depleted T cells, or PBMCs. The dataset comprised deeply sampled blood TCRbeta repertoires from subjects exposed to, actively infected with, or recovered from COVID-19. The repertoires were released in a freely available public database intended as a resource for research on the immune response to SARS-CoV-2. Samples were obtained from the ongoing ImmuneRACE study (first 160 participants) and from approximately 1,200 subjects provided by 6 global collaborators. A de-identified subject ID, COVID-19 status, age in years and sex were almost always included in the sample metadata. Where HLA class I and class II types were available, the types were taken from metadata supplied by the sample provider, not from assay-based typing.

Participants in the prospective study were aged 18 to 89 years, lived in over 20 United States geographic areas, and enrolled through a virtual design. To assign participants to cohorts, the prospective study relied on clinical history that participants themselves reported in a screening survey and a study questionnaire. In the prospective study, mobile phlebotomists collected whole blood, serum and a nasopharyngeal or oropharyngeal swab from each participant. Prospective study participants could optionally give additional blood draws and questionnaires over an approximately two-month period. Prospective study blood samples were shipped either frozen or at room temperature before DNA extraction. In the germline V gene, CDR1 corresponds to SGHRS and CDR2 to YFSETQ. Between the V and J ends, shortened by 2 bases and 0 bases respectively, the junction contains 5 bases. The CDR3 goes from the cysteine to the phenylalanine over 13 residues. Only the CDR3 region is kept as DNA, spanning 39 bases read in frame from base 1.

TCRbeta CDR3 regions were amplified from genomic DNA using the immunoSEQ Assay, a bias-controlled multiplex PCR. Turning to the authors' computational methods: Within the assay, amplification of reference gene primers was used to estimate how many nucleated cells each sample contained. To quantify the absolute abundance of each unique TCRbeta CDR3 rearrangement, sequence reads were collapsed and filtered. Productive Simpson clonality was computed per sample as the square root of Simpson's diversity index over productive rearrangements. Sourced from immuneACCESS, this table was stored by TCRdb with only in-frame sequences that have V and J called. A share of the clones is absent; for the studies checked, an unresolved V gene accounts for under half, and the remainder has no known explanation. V, J and clone size reflect that table, while D and trimming were determined from the DNA. The sample includes about 210,000 clones, with 80% to 90% observed a single time. Of the sample, roughly 7.2% is held by the ten largest clones.

With regard to this clone: Its cognate antigen has yet to be identified. No base quality values were provided; no much bigger clone lies one nucleotide off.

Overall results and qualifications from the work: Clinical and demographic metadata were provided uncurated, with the amount varying by source and participant.

The sample comprised PBMCs or T cells enriched from blood (not recorded which). In this chain, TRBV5-1 is recombined with TRBJ1-2; the D gene cannot be resolved reliably. This TCR derives from a man aged 30 to 45 in a cohort exposed to, infected with or recovered from COVID-19 (not recorded which). The CDR3 region: CASSFVSNYGYTF. The nucleotides are TGCGCCAGCAGCTTTGTCTCTAACTATGGCTACACCTTC.